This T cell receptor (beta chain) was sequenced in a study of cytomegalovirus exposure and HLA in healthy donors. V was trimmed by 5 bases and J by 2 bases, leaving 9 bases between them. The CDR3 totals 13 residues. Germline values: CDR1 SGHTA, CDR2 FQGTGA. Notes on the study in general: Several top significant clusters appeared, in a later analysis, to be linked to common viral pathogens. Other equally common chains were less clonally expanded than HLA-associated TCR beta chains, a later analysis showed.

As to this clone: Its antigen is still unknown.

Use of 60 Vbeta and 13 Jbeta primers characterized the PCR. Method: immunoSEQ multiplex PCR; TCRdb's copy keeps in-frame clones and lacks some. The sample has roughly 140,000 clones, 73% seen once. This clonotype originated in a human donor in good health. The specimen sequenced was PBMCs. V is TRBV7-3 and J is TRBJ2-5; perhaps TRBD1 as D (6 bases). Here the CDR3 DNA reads TGTGCCAGCAGCCAGGGGCAGCAAGAGACCCAGTACTTC. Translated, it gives CASSQGQQETQYF.